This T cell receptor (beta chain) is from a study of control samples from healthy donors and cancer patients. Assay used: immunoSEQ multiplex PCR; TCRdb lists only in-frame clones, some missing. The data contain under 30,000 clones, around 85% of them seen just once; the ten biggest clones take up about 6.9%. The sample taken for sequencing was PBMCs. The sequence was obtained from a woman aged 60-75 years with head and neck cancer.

CDR3 protein: CASHYPGQPWDEQFF. The CDR3 nucleotides are TGTGCCAGCCACTATCCGGGACAGCCGTGGGATGAGCAGTTCTTC. This rearrangement joins TRBV7-2 to TRBJ2-1, with TRBD1 identical over 7 bases. The CDR3 is 15 residues long. The germline V gene encodes CDR1 SGHTA and CDR2 FQGNSA. V dropped 8 bases and J dropped 8; count of bases not matched to a gene: 15.